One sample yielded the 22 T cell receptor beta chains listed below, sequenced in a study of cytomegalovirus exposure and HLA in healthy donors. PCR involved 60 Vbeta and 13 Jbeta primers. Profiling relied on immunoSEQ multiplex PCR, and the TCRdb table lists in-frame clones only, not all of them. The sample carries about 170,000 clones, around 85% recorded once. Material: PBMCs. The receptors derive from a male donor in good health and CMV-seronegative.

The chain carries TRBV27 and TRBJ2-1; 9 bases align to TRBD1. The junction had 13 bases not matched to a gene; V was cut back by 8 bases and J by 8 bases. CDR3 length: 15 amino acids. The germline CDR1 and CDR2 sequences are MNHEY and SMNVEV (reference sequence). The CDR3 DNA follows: TGTGCCAGCGGATCCCTCGGGACAGGGAGGGATGAGCAGTTCTTC. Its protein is CASGSLGTGRDEQFF.

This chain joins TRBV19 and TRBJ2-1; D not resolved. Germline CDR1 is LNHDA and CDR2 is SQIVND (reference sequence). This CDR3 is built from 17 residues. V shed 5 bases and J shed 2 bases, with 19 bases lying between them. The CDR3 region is CASSWSVGSSPYNEQFF. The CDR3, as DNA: TGTGCCAGTAGTTGGAGCGTAGGTAGCAGCCCCTACAATGAGCAGTTCTTC.

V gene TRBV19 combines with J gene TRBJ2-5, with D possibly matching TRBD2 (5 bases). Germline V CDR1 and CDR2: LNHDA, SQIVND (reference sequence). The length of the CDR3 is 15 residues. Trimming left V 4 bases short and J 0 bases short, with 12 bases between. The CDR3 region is CASSTPQDYQETQYF. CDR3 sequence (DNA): TGTGCCAGTAGTACACCCCAGGACTACCAAGAGACCCAGTACTTC.

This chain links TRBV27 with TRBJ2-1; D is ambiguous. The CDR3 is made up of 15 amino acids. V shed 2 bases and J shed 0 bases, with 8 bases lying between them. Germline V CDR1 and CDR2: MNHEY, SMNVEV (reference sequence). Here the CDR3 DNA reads TGTGCCAGCAGTTTAGAACGGAGCTCCTACAATGAGCAGTTCTTC. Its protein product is CASSLERSSYNEQFF.

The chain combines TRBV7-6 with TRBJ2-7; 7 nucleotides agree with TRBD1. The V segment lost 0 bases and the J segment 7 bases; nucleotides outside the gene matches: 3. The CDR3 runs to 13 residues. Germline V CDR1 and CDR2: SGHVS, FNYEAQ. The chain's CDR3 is CASSLARQGEQYF. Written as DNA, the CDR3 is TGTGCCAGCAGCTTAGCGCGACAGGGAGAGCAGTACTTC.

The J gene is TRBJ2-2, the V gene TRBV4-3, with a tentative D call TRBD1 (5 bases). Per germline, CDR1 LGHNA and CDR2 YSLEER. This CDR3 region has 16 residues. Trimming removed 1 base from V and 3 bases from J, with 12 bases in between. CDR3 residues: CASSQVKGIYTGELFF. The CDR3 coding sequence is TGCGCCAGCAGCCAAGTCAAGGGGATTTACACCGGGGAGCTGTTTTTT.

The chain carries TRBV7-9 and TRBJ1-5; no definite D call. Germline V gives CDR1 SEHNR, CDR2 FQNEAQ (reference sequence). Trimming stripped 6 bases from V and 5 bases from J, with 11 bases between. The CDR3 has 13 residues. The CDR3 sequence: CASSQDIHQPQHF. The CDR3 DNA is TGTGCCAGCAGTCAAGACATCCATCAGCCCCAGCATTTT.

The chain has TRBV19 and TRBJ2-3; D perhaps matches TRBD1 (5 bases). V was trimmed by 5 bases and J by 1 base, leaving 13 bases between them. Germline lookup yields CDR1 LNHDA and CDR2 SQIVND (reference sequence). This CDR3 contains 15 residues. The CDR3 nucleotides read TGTGCCAGTAGTCCCCGGCAGGGCCGCACAGATACGCAGTATTTT. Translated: CASSPRQGRTDTQYF. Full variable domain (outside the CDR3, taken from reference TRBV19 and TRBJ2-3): DGGITQSPKYLFRKEGQNVTLSCEQNLNHDAMYWYRQDPGQGLRLIYYSQIVNDFQKGDIAEGYSVSREKKESFPLTVTSAQKNPTAFYLCASSPRQGRTDTQYFGPGTRLTVL.

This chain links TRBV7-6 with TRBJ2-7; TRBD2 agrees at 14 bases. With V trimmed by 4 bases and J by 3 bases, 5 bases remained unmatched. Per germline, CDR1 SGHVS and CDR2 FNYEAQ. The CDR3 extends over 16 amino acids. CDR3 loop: CASSSGLAGGFYEQYF. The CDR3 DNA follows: TGTGCCAGCAGCTCCGGACTAGCGGGGGGTTTCTACGAGCAGTACTTC. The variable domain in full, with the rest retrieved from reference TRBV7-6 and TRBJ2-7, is GAGVSQSPRYKVTKRGQDVALRCDPISGHVSLYWYRQALGQGPEFLTYFNYEAQQDKSGLPNDRFSAERPEGSISTLTIQRTEQRDSAMYRCASSSGLAGGFYEQYFGPGTRLTVT.

CDR3 sequence (DNA): TGTGCCAGCTCACCACCGACAGGGGGTAACACCGGGGAGCTGTTTTTT. It specifies CASSPPTGGNTGELFF. The chain uses TRBV18 and TRBJ2-2; 9 bases fit TRBD1. Germline lookup yields CDR1 KGHSH and CDR2 LQKENI. The CDR3 has 16 amino acids. Unmatched junction bases numbered 1, after V lost 0 bases and J lost 2 bases.

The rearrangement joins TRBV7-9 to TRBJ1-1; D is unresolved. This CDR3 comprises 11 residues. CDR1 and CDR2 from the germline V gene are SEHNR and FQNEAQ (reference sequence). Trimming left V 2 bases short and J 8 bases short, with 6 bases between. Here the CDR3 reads CASSLLLEAFF. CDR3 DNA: TGTGCCAGCAGCTTACTCCTCGAAGCTTTCTTT.

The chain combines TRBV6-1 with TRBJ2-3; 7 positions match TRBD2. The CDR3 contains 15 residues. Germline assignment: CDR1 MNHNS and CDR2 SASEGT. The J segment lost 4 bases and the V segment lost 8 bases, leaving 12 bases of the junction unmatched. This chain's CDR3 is CASAQARGWADTQYF. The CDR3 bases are TGTGCCAGCGCCCAGGCGCGGGGGTGGGCAGATACGCAGTATTTT.

CDR3 loop: CAIEAVAGYTPQHF. As DNA, the CDR3 is TGTGCCATCGAGGCGGTGGCAGGGTACACGCCCCAGCATTTT. The chain links TRBV10-3 to TRBJ1-5; tentatively, D is TRBD1 (5 bases). This CDR3 has 14 amino acids. V dropped 8 bases and J dropped 9 bases, with 20 bases sitting between them. Germline V gives CDR1 ENHRY, CDR2 SYGVKD.

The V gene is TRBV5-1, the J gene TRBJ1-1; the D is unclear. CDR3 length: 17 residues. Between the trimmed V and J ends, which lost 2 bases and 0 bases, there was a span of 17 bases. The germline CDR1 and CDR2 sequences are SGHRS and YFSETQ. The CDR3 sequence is CASSFYVNSGLNTEAFF. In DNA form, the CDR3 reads TGCGCCAGCAGCTTTTACGTGAACAGCGGATTGAACACTGAAGCTTTCTTT.

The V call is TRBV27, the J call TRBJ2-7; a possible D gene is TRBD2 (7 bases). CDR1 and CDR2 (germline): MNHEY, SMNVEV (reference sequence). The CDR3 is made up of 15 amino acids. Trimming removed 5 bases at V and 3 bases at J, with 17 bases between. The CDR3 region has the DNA TGTGCCAGCAGTCCGGGGGGCGCCCTGAACTACGAGCAGTACTTC. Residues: CASSPGGALNYEQYF.

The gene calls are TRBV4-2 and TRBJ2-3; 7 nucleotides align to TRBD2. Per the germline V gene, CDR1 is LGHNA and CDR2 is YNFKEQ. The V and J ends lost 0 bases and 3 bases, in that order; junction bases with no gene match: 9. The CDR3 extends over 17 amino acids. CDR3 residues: CASSQDWAGVLTDTQYF. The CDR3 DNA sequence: TGTGCCAGCAGCCAAGATTGGGCGGGGGTATTAACAGATACGCAGTATTTT.

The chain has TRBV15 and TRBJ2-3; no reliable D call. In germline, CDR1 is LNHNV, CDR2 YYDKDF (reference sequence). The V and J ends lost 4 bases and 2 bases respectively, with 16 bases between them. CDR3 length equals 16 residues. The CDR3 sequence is CATSIGPNQPTDTQYF. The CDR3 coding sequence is TGTGCCACCAGCATTGGGCCAAACCAACCCACAGATACGCAGTATTTT.

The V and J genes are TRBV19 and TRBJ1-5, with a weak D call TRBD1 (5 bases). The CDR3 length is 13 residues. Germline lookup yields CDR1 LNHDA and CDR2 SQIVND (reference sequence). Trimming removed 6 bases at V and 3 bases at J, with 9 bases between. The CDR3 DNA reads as TGTGCCAGTAGCGACAGCGTCAATCAGCCCCAGCATTTT. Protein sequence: CASSDSVNQPQHF. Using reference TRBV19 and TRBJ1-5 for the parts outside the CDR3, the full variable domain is DGGITQSPKYLFRKEGQNVTLSCEQNLNHDAMYWYRQDPGQGLRLIYYSQIVNDFQKGDIAEGYSVSREKKESFPLTVTSAQKNPTAFYLCASSDSVNQPQHFGDGTRLSIL.

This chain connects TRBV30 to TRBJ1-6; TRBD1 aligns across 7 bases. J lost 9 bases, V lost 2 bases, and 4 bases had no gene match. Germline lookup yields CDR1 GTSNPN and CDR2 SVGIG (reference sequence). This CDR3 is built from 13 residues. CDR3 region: CAWSLTGPSPLHF. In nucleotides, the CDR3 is TGTGCCTGGAGTTTGACAGGGCCTTCACCCCTCCACTTT.

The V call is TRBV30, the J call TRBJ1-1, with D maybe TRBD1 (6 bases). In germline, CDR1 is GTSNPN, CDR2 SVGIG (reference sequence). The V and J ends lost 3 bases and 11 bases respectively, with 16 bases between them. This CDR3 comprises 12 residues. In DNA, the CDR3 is TGTGCCTGGAGCAACAGGGCACCCGAGGCTTTCTTT. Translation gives CAWSNRAPEAFF.

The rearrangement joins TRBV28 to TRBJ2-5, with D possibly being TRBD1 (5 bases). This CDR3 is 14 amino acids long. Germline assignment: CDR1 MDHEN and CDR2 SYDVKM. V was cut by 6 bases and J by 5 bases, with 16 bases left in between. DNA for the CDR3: TGTGCCAGCAGGGCAGGGAAAGCGTGGGAGACCCAGTACTTC. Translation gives CASRAGKAWETQYF.

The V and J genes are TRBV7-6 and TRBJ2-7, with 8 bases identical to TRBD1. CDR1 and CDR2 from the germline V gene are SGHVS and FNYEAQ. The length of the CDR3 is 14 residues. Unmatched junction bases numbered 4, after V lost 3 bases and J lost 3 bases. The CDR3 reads CASSFGDRNYEQYF. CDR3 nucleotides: TGTGCCAGCAGCTTTGGGGACAGGAACTACGAGCAGTACTTC.